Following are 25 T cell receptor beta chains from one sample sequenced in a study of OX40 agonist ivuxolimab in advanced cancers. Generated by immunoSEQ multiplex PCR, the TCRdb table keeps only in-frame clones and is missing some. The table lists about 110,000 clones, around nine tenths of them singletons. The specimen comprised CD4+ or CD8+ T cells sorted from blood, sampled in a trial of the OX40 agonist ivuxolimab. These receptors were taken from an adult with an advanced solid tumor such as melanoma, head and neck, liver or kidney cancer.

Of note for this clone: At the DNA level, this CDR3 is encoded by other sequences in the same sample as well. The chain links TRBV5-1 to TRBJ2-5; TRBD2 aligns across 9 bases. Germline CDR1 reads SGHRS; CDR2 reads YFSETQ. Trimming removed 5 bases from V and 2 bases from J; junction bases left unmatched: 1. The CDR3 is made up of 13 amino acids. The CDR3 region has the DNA TGCGCCAGCAGGCTAGCGGGGCAAGAGACCCAGTACTTC. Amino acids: CASRLAGQETQYF.

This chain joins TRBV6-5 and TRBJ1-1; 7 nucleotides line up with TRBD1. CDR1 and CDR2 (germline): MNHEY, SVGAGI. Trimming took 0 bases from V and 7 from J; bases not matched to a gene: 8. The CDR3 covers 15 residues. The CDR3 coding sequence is TGTGCCAGCAGTTACTCGATGGGACAGAGATTTGAAGCTTTCTTT. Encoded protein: CASSYSMGQRFEAFF.

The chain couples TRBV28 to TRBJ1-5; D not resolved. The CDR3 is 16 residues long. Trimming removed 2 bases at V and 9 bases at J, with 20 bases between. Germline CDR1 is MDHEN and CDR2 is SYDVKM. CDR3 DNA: TGTGCCAGCAGTTTAAAGTATGGAACTGCCCCCGGGCCCCAGCATTTT. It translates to CASSLKYGTAPGPQHF.

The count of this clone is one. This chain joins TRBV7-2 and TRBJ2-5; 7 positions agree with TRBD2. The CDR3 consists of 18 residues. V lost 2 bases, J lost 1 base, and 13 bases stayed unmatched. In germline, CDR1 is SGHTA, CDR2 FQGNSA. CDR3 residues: CASSLTSPKAGPQETQYF. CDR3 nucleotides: TGTGCCAGCAGCTTAACATCACCTAAAGCGGGGCCCCAAGAGACCCAGTACTTC.

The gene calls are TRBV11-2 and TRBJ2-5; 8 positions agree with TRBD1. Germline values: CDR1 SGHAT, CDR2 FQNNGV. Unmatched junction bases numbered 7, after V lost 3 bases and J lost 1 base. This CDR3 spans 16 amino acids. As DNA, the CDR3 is TGTGCCAGCAGCTTCGATCCAGGGGGCCGCCAAGAGACCCAGTACTTC. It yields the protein CASSFDPGGRQETQYF.

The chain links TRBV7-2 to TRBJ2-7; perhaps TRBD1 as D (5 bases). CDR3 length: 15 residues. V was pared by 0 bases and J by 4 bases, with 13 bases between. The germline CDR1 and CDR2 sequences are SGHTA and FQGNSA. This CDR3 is CASSLARQSAYEQYF. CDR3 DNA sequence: TGTGCCAGCAGCTTAGCGAGACAGTCAGCGTACGAGCAGTACTTC.

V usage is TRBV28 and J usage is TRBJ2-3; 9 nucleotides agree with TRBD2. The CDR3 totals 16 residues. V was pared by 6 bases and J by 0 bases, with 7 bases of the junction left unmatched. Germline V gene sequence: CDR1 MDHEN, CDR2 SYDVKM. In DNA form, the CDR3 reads TGTGCCAGCAGGTCCAGGGCGGGAGGGAGCACAGATACGCAGTATTTT. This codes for CASRSRAGGSTDTQYF.

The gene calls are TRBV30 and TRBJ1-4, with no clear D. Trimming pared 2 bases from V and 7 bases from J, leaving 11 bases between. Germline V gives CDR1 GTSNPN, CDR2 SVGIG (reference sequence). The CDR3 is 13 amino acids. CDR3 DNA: TGTGCCTGGAGTCCCGTGATGAGTGAAAAACTGTTTTTT. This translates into CAWSPVMSEKLFF. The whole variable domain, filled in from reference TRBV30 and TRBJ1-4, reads SQTIHQWPATLVQPVGSPLSLECTVEGTSNPNLYWYRQAAGRGLQLLFYSVGIGQISSEVPQNLSASRPQDRQFILSSKKLLLSDSGFYLCAWSPVMSEKLFFGSGTQLSVL.

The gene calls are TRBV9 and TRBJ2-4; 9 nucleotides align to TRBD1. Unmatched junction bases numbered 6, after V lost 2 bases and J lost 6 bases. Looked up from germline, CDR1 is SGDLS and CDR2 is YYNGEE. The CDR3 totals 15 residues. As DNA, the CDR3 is TGTGCCAGCAGCGTCGGTCCGGGACAGGGAAACATTCAGTACTTC. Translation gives CASSVGPGQGNIQYF.

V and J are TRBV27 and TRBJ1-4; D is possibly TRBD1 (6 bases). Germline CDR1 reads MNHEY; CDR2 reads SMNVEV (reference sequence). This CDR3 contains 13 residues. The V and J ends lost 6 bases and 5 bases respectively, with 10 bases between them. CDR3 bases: TGTGCCAGCAGGGATGGACAGAATGAAAAACTGTTTTTT. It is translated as CASRDGQNEKLFF.

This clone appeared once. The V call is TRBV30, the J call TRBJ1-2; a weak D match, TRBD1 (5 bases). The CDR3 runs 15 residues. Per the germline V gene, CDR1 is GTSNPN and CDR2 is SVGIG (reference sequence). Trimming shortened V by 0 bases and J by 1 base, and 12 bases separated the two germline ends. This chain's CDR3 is CAWSVWDSSNYGYTF. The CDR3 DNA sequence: TGTGCCTGGAGTGTCTGGGACTCAAGTAACTATGGCTACACCTTC.

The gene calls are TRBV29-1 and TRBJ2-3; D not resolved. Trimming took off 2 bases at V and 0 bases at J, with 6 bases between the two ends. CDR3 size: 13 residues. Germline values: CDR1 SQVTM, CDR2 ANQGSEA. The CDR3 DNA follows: TGCAGCGTTGAAATCGGGAGCACAGATACGCAGTATTTT. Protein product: CSVEIGSTDTQYF.

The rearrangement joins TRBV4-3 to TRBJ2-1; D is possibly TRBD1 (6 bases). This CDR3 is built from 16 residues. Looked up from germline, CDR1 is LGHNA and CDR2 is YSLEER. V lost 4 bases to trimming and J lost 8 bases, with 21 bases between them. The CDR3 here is CASSPPGALISHEQFF. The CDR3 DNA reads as TGCGCCAGCAGCCCACCAGGGGCCCTGATATCCCATGAGCAGTTCTTC.

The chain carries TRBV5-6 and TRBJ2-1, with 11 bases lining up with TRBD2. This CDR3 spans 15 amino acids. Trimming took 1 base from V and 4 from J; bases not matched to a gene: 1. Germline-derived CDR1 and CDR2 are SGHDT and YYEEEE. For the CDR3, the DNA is TGTGCCAGCAGCTTGACTAGCGGGGGATACAATGAGCAGTTCTTC. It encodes CASSLTSGGYNEQFF.

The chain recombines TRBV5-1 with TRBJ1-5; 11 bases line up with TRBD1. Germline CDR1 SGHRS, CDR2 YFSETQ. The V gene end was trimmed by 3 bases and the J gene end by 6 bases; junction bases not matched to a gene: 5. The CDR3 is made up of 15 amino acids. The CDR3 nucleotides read TGCGCCAGCAGCTACGGGACAGGGGGATTTCAGCCCCAGCATTTT. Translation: CASSYGTGGFQPQHF.

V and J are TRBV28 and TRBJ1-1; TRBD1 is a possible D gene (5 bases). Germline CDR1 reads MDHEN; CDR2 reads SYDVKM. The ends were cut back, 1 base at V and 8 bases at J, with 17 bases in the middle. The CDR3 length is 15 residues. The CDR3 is CASSLSGGLGSEAFF. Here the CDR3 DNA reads TGTGCCAGCAGTTTATCGGGGGGACTCGGAAGCGAAGCTTTCTTT.

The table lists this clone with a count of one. The CDR3 is CASSNIFEGEGGYTF. CDR3 DNA: TGTGCCAGCAGCAATATCTTCGAGGGAGAAGGGGGCTACACCTTC. The V call is TRBV5-5, the J call TRBJ1-2, with D unresolved. V was shortened by 4 bases and J by 8 bases, with 21 bases between the two germline ends. The CDR3 is 15 amino acids. Germline values: CDR1 SGHKS, CDR2 YYEKEE (reference sequence). Full variable domain (remainder filled in from reference TRBV5-5 and TRBJ1-2): DAGVTQSPTHLIKTRGQQVTLRCSPISGHKSVSWYQQVLGQGPQFIFQYYEKEERGRGNFPDRFSARQFPNYSSELNVNALLLGDSALYLCASSNIFEGEGGYTFGSGTRLTVV.

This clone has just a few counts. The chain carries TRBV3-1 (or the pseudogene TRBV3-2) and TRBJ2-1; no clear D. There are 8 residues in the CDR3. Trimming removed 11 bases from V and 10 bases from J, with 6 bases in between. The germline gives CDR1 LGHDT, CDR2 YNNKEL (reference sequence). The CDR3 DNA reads TGTGCCGTTCGGGAGCAGTTCTTC. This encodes CAVREQFF.

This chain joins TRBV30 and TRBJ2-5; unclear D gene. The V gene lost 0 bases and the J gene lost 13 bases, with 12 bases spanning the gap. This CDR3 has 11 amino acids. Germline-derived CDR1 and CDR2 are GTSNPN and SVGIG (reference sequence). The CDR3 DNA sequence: TGTGCCTGGAGTGTGGGCGCCGAACGGTACTTC. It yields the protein CAWSVGAERYF. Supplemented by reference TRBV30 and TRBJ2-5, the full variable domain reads SQTIHQWPATLVQPVGSPLSLECTVEGTSNPNLYWYRQAAGRGLQLLFYSVGIGQISSEVPQNLSASRPQDRQFILSSKKLLLSDSGFYLCAWSVGAERYFGPGTRLLVL.

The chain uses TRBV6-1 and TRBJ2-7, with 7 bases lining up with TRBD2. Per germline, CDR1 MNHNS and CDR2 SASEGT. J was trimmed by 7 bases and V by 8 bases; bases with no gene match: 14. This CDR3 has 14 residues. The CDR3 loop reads CASCGRTTQREQYF. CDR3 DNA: TGTGCCAGCTGCGGGAGAACAACCCAACGGGAGCAGTACTTC.

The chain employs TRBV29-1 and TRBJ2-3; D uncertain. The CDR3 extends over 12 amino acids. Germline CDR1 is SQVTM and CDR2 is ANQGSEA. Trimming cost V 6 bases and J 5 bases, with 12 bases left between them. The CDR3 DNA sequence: TGCAGCGTCTACCGGGCGCGAGATACGCAGTATTTT. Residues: CSVYRARDTQYF.

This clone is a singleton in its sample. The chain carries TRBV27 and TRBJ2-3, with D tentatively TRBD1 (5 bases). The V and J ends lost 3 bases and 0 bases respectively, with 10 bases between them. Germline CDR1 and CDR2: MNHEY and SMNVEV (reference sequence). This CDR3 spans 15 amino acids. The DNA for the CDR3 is TGTGCCAGCAGTTTCAGACAGCGTAGCACAGATACGCAGTATTTT. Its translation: CASSFRQRSTDTQYF.

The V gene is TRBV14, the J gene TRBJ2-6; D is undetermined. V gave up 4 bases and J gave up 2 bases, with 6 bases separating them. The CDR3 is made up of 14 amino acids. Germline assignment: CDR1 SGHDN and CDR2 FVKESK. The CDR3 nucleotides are TGTGCCAGCAGCCTGATTGCTGGGGCCAACGTCCTGACTTTC. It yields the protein CASSLIAGANVLTF.

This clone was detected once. The CDR3 DNA sequence: TGTGCCAGCAGCTCCAGGGGTTCAAGACAGCCCCAGCATTTT. It codes for CASSSRGSRQPQHF. The chain is built from TRBV7-9 and TRBJ1-5; a possible D gene is TRBD1 (6 bases). V was clipped by 4 bases and J by 7 bases, with 14 bases between them. This CDR3 contains 14 residues. CDR1 and CDR2 from the germline V gene are SEHNR and FQNEAQ (reference sequence).

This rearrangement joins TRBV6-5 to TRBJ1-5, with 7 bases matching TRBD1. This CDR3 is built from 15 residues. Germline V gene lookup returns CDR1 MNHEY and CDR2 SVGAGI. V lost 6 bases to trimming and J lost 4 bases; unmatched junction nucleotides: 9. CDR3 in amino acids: CASRPTGDSNQPQHF. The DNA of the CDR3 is TGTGCCAGCAGGCCTACAGGGGACTCTAATCAGCCCCAGCATTTT.